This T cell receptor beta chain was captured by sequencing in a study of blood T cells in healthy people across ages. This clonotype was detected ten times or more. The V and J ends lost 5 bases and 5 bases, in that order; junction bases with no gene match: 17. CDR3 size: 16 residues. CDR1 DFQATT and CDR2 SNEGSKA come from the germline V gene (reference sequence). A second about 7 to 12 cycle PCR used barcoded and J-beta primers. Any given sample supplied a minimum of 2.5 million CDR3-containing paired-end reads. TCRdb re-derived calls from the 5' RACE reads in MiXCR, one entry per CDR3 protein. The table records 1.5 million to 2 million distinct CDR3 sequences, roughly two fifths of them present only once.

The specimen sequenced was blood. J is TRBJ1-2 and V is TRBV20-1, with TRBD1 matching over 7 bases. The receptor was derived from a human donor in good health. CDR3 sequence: CSARDSGQFILYGYTF. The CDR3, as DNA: TGCAGTGCTCGGGACAGCGGACAGTTTATCCTGTATGGCTACACCTTC.